Listed here is a single TCR beta chain. Some clones are missing from TCRdb's copy, which holds only in-frame ones; the method was immunoSEQ multiplex PCR. The sample records roughly 1,500,000 clones, approximately 98.5% being singletons. The sample belongs to a study of shared clonotypes between healthy human individuals. This CDR3 region has 13 residues. V was clipped by 7 bases and J by 3 bases, with 10 bases between them. Germline lookup yields CDR1 KGHSH and CDR2 LQKENI. This clonotype originated in a young man in good health. J is TRBJ1-5 and V is TRBV18; D might be TRBD1 (5 bases). What was sequenced was naive CD4+ T cells sorted from blood. As for subset: CD45RA+ positively selected. CDR3 loop: CASFRGINQPQHF. The CDR3 DNA reads TGTGCCAGCTTCCGGGGCATCAATCAGCCCCAGCATTTT.